Following are 27 T cell receptor beta chains from one sample sequenced in a study of T cells in Graves' hyperthyroidism and ophthalmopathy. The investigators amplified TCR beta CDR3 regions from RNA transcripts. The HTBI primer set served for first-round RT-PCR of the TCR CDR3. A single record per CDR3 protein comes from TCRdb applying MiXCR to the multiplex PCR reads. The table lists 550,000 to 600,000 distinct CDR3 sequences, approximately 44% of them singletons. Input material: peripheral blood or thyroid tissue (not recorded which). The receptor source for this set is an adult woman with Graves' disease, either hyperthyroidism or ophthalmopathy (not recorded which).

The gene calls are TRBV29-1 and TRBJ1-4, with 8 nucleotides matching TRBD1. This CDR3 has 17 residues. CDR1 and CDR2 (germline): SQVTM, ANQGSEA. Here the CDR3 DNA reads TGCAGTCGCGACAGGGGCCGATTATCATGGGCTAATGAAAAACTGTTTTTT. It is translated as CSRDRGRLSWANEKLFF.

CDR3 sequence reads: CASRTGGGHYGYTF. In DNA form, the CDR3 reads TGTGCCAGCCGGACAGGGGGCGGCCACTATGGCTACACCTTC. V is TRBV25-1 and J is TRBJ1-2; TRBD1 agrees at 11 bases. Unmatched junction bases numbered 5, after V lost 8 bases and J lost 3 bases. The germline V gene has CDR1 MGHDK and CDR2 SYGVNS. The CDR3 extends over 14 amino acids.

The chain joins TRBV2 to TRBJ2-1; 8 nucleotides match TRBD2. The CDR3 has 15 amino acids. V was clipped by 4 bases and J by 4 bases; unmatched bases: 6. Germline loops: CDR1 SNHLY, CDR2 FYNNEI. CDR3 sequence: CASSVHSGEYNEQFF. Written as DNA, the CDR3 is TGTGCCAGCAGTGTTCATAGCGGGGAATACAATGAGCAGTTCTTC. Looking up the rest from reference TRBV2 and TRBJ2-1 gives the full variable domain: EPEVTQTPSHQVTQMGQEVILRCVPISNHLYFYWYRQILGQKVEFLVSFYNNEISEKSEIFDDQFSVERPDGSNFTLKIRSTKLEDSAMYFCASSVHSGEYNEQFFGPGTRLTVL.

The J gene is TRBJ2-3, the V gene TRBV20-1, with 10 positions matching TRBD2. Germline V gene data show CDR1 as DFQATT and CDR2 as SNEGSKA (reference sequence). After removal of 4 bases from V and 6 bases from J, the junction contained 16 bases not matched to a gene. The CDR3 is 17 residues long. The chain's CDR3 is CSAIPYGAGGPMDTQYF. The CDR3 DNA is TGCAGTGCTATACCTTACGGAGCGGGAGGGCCTATGGATACGCAGTATTTT.

This chain uses TRBV25-1 with TRBJ2-5; D could derive from TRBD1 or TRBD2 (7 bases each). The CDR3 has 15 residues. Germline V CDR1 and CDR2: MGHDK, SYGVNS. The CDR3 region has the DNA TGTGCTAGAACAGGGGCGGGGGCCGCAGAAGAGACCCAGTACTTC. Its protein is CARTGAGAAEETQYF.

The chain has TRBV19 and TRBJ2-2, with D possibly being TRBD1 (6 bases). The germline V and J ends were trimmed by 4 bases and 0 bases, with 12 bases remaining between them. The CDR3 runs 16 residues. Germline V gene lookup returns CDR1 LNHDA and CDR2 SQIVND (reference sequence). CDR3 bases: TGTGCCAGTAGTAGGGGGCCAGCAACGAACACCGGGGAGCTGTTTTTT. This sequence encodes CASSRGPATNTGELFF.

This clonotype showed up many times. This sequence joins TRBV7-6 and TRBJ1-1, with unresolved D. Germline V CDR1 and CDR2: SGHVS, FNYEAQ. The CDR3 covers 15 residues. V lost 1 base and J 5 bases, leaving 14 bases between the germline ends. CDR3 DNA sequence: TGTGCCAGCAGCTTAGTTGGCGGCAGACGGACTGAAGCTTTCTTT. It encodes CASSLVGGRRTEAFF.

Of note for this clonotype: It is unclear where the CDR3 begins or ends on the DNA, so no DNA is shown, and the CDR3 is as TCRdb lists it. This chain connects TRBV25-1 to TRBJ1-3. CDR1 and CDR2 from the germline V gene are MGHDK and SYGVNS. The CDR3 is 16 residues long, ends included. The CDR3 region is CAICSASEGSGNTIYF.

In this sample, this clonotype turned up many times. V gene TRBV7-9 combines with J gene TRBJ1-3; no definite D call. Germline lookup yields CDR1 SEHNR and CDR2 FQNEAQ (reference sequence). The CDR3 consists of 17 residues. Trimming left V 5 bases short and J 9 bases short, with 26 bases between. CDR3 sequence: CASSLLPPNSYWPTIYF. The CDR3 DNA is TGTGCCAGCAGCCTCCTCCCCCCGAACAGCTACTGGCCCACCATATATTTT.

This clonotype was seen more than once but under ten times. The chain couples TRBV28 to TRBJ1-2, with 8 bases identical to TRBD1. Trimming took 7 bases from V and 4 from J; bases not matched to a gene: 8. Germline assignment: CDR1 MDHEN and CDR2 SYDVKM. CDR3 length: 14 amino acids. CDR3 protein: CASTLGTGGYGYTF. CDR3 bases: TGTGCCAGCACCCTAGGGACAGGCGGCTATGGCTACACCTTC.

This sequence joins TRBV5-1 and TRBJ1-5; TRBD1 is a possible D gene (5 bases). V gave up 7 bases and J gave up 5 bases, with 10 bases separating them. Germline V gene sequence: CDR1 SGHRS, CDR2 YFSETQ. The CDR3 loop spans 12 amino acids. The CDR3 sequence: CASGDGDQPQHF. The CDR3 DNA reads TGCGCCAGCGGGGACGGGGATCAGCCCCAGCATTTT.

This clonotype has at least ten counts. The J gene is TRBJ1-2, the V gene TRBV11-2, with D possibly TRBD1 on 6 matching bases. The CDR3 is made up of 16 amino acids. V dropped 5 bases and J dropped 3 bases, with 19 bases sitting between them. Germline CDR1 and CDR2: SGHAT and FQNNGV. CDR3 loop: CASSANGQIFYYGYTF. CDR3 in DNA: TGTGCCAGCAGCGCGAACGGACAGATTTTTTACTATGGCTACACCTTC.

Of note for this clonotype: No conserved phenylalanine or tryptophan ends this CDR3, so it is likely a read error. It is unclear where the CDR3 begins or ends on the DNA, so no DNA is shown, and the CDR3 is as TCRdb lists it. The CDR3 is CASSSAGVRPST. The chain carries TRBV13 and TRBJ2-5; the table's TRBD1 call for D was not verified on the DNA. The CDR3 is made up of 12 amino acids, end residues included. Germline CDR1 reads PRHDT; CDR2 reads FYEKMQ (reference sequence).

The chain joins TRBV5-6 to TRBJ2-3; 8 nucleotides match TRBD1. V shed 3 bases and J 2 bases; nucleotides not matched to a gene: 14. CDR1 is SGHDT, CDR2 YYEEEE, per germline. The CDR3 totals 18 residues. This chain's CDR3 is CASSSTLTAGQATDTQYF. The CDR3 region has the DNA TGTGCCAGCAGCTCGACCCTGACCGCGGGACAGGCCACAGATACGCAGTATTTT.

The CDR3 DNA reads as TGCGCCAGCAGACCGGGAGTCACTTTAGCCAAAAACATTCAGTACTTC. Translating it yields CASRPGVTLAKNIQYF. This chain uses TRBV5-1 with TRBJ2-4; a weak D match, TRBD2 (6 bases). CDR3 length: 16 amino acids. The V gene's germline CDR1 is SGHRS and CDR2 YFSETQ. The V end was cut by 5 bases, the J end by 0 bases, with 15 bases between.

J is TRBJ1-5 and V is TRBV20-1; no clear D. Trimming cost V 0 bases and J 8 bases, with 8 bases left between them. Per germline, CDR1 DFQATT and CDR2 SNEGSKA (reference sequence). This CDR3 has 12 amino acids. This CDR3 is CSARDRGKPQHF. DNA of the CDR3: TGCAGTGCTAGAGATCGTGGGAAGCCCCAGCATTTT.

This clonotype has at least ten counts. The J gene is TRBJ2-2, the V gene TRBV7-3; D remains ambiguous. CDR1 is SGHTA and CDR2 is FQGTGA in the germline V gene. This CDR3 is 13 amino acids long. V lost 6 bases, J lost 5 bases, and 10 bases lay in between. CDR3 sequence reads: CASSSGSTGELFF. The CDR3 DNA reads TGTGCCAGCAGTTCCGGATCGACCGGGGAGCTGTTTTTT.

This clonotype has more than one count but fewer than ten. This chain joins TRBV10-3 and TRBJ1-1; the D is unclear. Trimming took off 2 bases at V and 1 base at J, with 11 bases between the two ends. Germline assignment: CDR1 ENHRY and CDR2 SYGVKD. CDR3 size: 15 residues. The CDR3 sequence: CAISEIETGNTEAFF. As DNA, the CDR3 is TGTGCCATCAGTGAGATCGAGACTGGGAACACTGAAGCTTTCTTT.

Comment on this clonotype: With a much larger clone just one base away, this may be a read error. The rearrangement uses TRBV6-5 and TRBJ1-5; 9 positions agree with TRBD1. Per germline, CDR1 MNHEY and CDR2 SVGAGI. This CDR3 has 14 residues. CDR3 coding DNA: TGTACCAGCAGTTTGACAGGGGGACGGCAGCCCCAGCATTTT. It is translated as CTSSLTGGRQPQHF.

About this clonotype itself: With a much larger clone just one base away, this may be a read error. The V and J genes are TRBV6-1 and TRBJ1-5; perhaps TRBD1 as D (5 bases). Germline V gene sequence: CDR1 MNHNS, CDR2 SASEGT. The CDR3 extends over 17 amino acids. With 5 bases removed from V and 0 bases from J, the gap between germline ends came to 17 bases. CDR3 sequence: CASSLGENWDSNQPQHF. The CDR3, as DNA: TGTGCCAGCAGTCTGGGGGAGAATTGGGATAGCAATCAGCCCCAGCATTTT.

The rearrangement joins TRBV10-3 to TRBJ1-2; 9 nucleotides match TRBD1. CDR1 and CDR2 (germline): ENHRY, SYGVKD. With 3 bases clipped from V and 4 bases from J, the junction kept 6 bases outside the gene matches. This CDR3 spans 15 amino acids. In nucleotides, the CDR3 is TGTGCCATCAGTGACCCTGGGACAGGGATCTATGGCTACACCTTC. Its translation: CAISDPGTGIYGYTF.

V and J are TRBV10-3 and TRBJ2-5; D remains ambiguous. Germline assignment: CDR1 ENHRY and CDR2 SYGVKD. V shed 0 bases and J shed 4 bases, with 15 bases lying between them. The CDR3 runs 16 residues. The CDR3 sequence is CAISESPAISGETQYF. The DNA of the CDR3 is TGTGCCATCAGTGAGTCTCCGGCTATCTCAGGAGAGACCCAGTACTTC.

This clonotype was counted many times. This rearrangement joins TRBV2 to TRBJ1-2; perhaps TRBD1 as D (6 bases). The CDR3 runs to 12 residues. Trimming left V 6 bases short and J 5 bases short, with 10 bases between. The germline V gene encodes CDR1 SNHLY and CDR2 FYNNEI. CDR3 residues: CASRAQGYGYTF. The DNA for the CDR3 is TGTGCCAGCAGGGCACAGGGATATGGCTACACCTTC.

This clonotype was seen more than once but under ten times. CDR3 amino acids: CASSLKTGELFF. As DNA, the CDR3 is TGTGCCAGCAGTTTAAAGACCGGGGAGCTGTTTTTT. The V and J genes are TRBV28 and TRBJ2-2; D unresolved. Looked up from germline, CDR1 is MDHEN and CDR2 is SYDVKM. The CDR3 has 12 amino acids. Trimming left V 2 bases short and J 5 bases short, with 3 bases between.

This clonotype was picked up many times. The chain uses TRBV28 and TRBJ2-5, with 10 positions matching TRBD1. In germline, CDR1 is MDHEN, CDR2 SYDVKM. V lost 5 bases to trimming and J lost 4 bases; unmatched junction nucleotides: 7. The CDR3 is 15 residues long. The CDR3 bases are TGTGCCAGCAGTCAAGGGACAGGGGACGTAGAGACCCAGTACTTC. This encodes CASSQGTGDVETQYF.

J is TRBJ1-1 and V is TRBV5-1; TRBD1 aligns across 8 bases. Per the germline V gene, CDR1 is SGHRS and CDR2 is YFSETQ. The trim removed 1 base at V and 4 bases at J, leaving 6 bases unmatched. The CDR3 is 15 residues long. The CDR3 DNA follows: TGCGCCAGCAGCTTGAGGGCAGGGGGCTTCACTGAAGCTTTCTTT. Its translation is CASSLRAGGFTEAFF.

DNA for the CDR3: TGTGCCAGCAGCTTAGAGGCGGGAGGCTCCGGCGAGCAGTACTTC. Its protein product is CASSLEAGGSGEQYF. This rearrangement joins TRBV7-6 to TRBJ2-7; 8 bases align to TRBD2. CDR1 and CDR2 from the germline V gene are SGHVS and FNYEAQ. V shed 1 base and J 6 bases; nucleotides not matched to a gene: 8. There are 15 residues in the CDR3.